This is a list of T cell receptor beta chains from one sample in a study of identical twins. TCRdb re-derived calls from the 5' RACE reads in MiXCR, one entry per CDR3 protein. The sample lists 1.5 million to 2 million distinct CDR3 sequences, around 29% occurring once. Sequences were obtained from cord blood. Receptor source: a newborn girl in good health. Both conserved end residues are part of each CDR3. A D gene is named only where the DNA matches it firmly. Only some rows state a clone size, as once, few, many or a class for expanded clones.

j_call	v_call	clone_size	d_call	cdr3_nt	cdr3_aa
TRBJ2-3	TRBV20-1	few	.	TGCAGTGCTCCCCCAGCGCGGGGCACAGATACGCAGTATTTT	CSAPPARGTDTQYF
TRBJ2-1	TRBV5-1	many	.	TGCGCCAGCAGCTCGCTAGACAATGAGCAGTTCTTC	CASSSLDNEQFF
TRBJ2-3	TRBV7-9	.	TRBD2	TGTGCCAGCAGCACCCTAGCGGGAGGCCTAGATACGCAGTATTTT	CASSTLAGGLDTQYF
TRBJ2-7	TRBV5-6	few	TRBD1	TGTGCCAGCAGCCTAATGAACAGGGGGCTCTACGAGCAGTACTTC	CASSLMNRGLYEQYF
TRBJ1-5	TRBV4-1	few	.	TGCGCCAGCAGCCAAGAACTCTCGACTTATCAGCCCCAGCATTTT	CASSQELSTYQPQHF
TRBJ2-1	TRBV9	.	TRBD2	TGTGCCAGCAGCGGAGGACTAGCGGGACTGAATGAGCAGTTCTTC	CASSGGLAGLNEQFF
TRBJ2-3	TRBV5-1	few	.	TGCGCCAGCAGCATTCCCCTAGCAACCGATACGCAGTATTTT	CASSIPLATDTQYF
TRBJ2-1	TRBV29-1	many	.	TGCAGCGTTGCCGGTCTTGTAATTTTAGGCTCCTACAATGAGCAGTTCTTC	CSVAGLVILGSYNEQFF
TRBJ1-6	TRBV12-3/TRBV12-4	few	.	TGTGCCAGCAGTTTGTGGCAGGGGAGGAATTCACCCCTCCACTTT	CASSLWQGRNSPLHF
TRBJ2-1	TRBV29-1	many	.	TGCAGCGTTGTTGGGGGAAAATACAACTACAATGAGCAGTTCTTC	CSVVGGKYNYNEQFF
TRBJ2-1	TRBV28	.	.	TGTGCCAGCAATACTTGGCGGGGCCGTAGATACAATGAGCAGTTCTTC	CASNTWRGRRYNEQFF
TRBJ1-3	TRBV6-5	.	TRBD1	TGTGCCAGCACTTCTCTTAGAGAGGGAGTCCGACAGGGAGGAAACACCATATATTTT	CASTSLREGVRQGGNTIYF
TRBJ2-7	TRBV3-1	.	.	.	CASSQDLVGRGSYERYF
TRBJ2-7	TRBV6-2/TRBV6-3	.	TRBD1	TGTGCCAGCAGTTGCGCCGGGACAGTTCCATACGAGCAGTACTTC	CASSCAGTVPYEQYF
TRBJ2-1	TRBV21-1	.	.	TGTGCCAGCAGCGAACGACAGGTTAACAATGAGCAGTTCTTC	CASSERQVNNEQFF
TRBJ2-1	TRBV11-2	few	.	TGTGCCAGCAGCACCGCGGGGAATGAGCAGTTCTTC	CASSTAGNEQFF
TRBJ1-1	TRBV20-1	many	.	TGCAGTGCCCGAGGACCTTTGAACACTGAAGCTTTCTTT	CSARGPLNTEAFF
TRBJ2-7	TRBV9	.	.	TGTGCCAGCAGCGTACCTTTCTACGAGCAGTACTTC	CASSVPFYEQYF
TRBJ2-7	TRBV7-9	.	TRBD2	TGTGCCAGCAGCCCCCCTAGCGGGGGTTCCTACAATGAGCAGTACTTC	CASSPPSGGSYNEQYF
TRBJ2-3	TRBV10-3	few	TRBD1	TGTGCCGCAGGGACAGGAATCACAGATACGCAGTATTTT	CAAGTGITDTQYF
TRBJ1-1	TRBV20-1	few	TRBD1	TGCAGCGCTCGGGCAGGGGGCATGAACACTGAAGCTTTCTTT	CSARAGGMNTEAFF
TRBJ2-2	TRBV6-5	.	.	TGTGCCAGCAGTTACCGCCTTGGAGGGAACACCGGGGAGCTGTTTTTT	CASSYRLGGNTGELFF
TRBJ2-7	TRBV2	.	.	TGTGCCAGCAGTGAAGGCCTAGTTGGGGTCTACGAGCAGTACTTC	CASSEGLVGVYEQYF
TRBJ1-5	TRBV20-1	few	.	TGCAGTGCTACTCCGGGGCCACTCAATCAGCCCCAGCATTTT	CSATPGPLNQPQHF
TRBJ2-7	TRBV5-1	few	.	TGCGCCAGCAGCTTGCGGGCACCCCAAGGGAAGGACGAGCAGTACTTC	CASSLRAPQGKDEQYF
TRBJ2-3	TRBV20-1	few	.	TGCAGTGCTAGAGAAGTCTTCACAGATACGCAGTATTTT	CSAREVFTDTQYF
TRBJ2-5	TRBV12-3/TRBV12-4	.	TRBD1	TGTGCCAGCAGCACTAGGCGGACAGGTCAAGAGACCCAGTACTTC	CASSTRRTGQETQYF
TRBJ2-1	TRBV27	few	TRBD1	TGTGCCAGCAGCCCCCAAATCGGACAGGGGGTCTACAATGAGCAGTTCTTC	CASSPQIGQGVYNEQFF
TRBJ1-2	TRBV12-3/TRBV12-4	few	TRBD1	TGTGCCAGCGAGGACAGGGGAGATGGCTACACCTTC	CASEDRGDGYTF
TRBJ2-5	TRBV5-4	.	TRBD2	TGTGCCAGCTTTACTAGGACTAGCGGGGTCAATGAGCAGTACTTC	CASFTRTSGVNEQYF
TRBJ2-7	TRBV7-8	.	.	TGTGCCAGCAGGCCGCGGGGTGCAGTTTTCTACGAGCAGTACTTC	CASRPRGAVFYEQYF
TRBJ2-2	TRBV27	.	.	TGTGCCAGCAGTTTAGGGGGGGGGCCAACCGGGGAGCTGTTTTTT	CASSLGGGPTGELFF
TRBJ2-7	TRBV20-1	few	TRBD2	TGCAGTGCTAGAGATCCCAGGGAGGGCTACGAGCAGTACTTC	CSARDPREGYEQYF
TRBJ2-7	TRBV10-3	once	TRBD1	TGTGCCATCAGTAGGACAGGGGATGATCCCGAGCAGTACTTC	CAISRTGDDPEQYF
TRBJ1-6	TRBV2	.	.	TGTGCCAGCAGCTCTGTGAGGTTTGGGGATAATTCACCCCTCCACTTT	CASSSVRFGDNSPLHF
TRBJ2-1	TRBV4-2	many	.	TGTGCCAGTCAAGGGGCTAGGGGGATCAATGAGCAGTTCTTC	CASQGARGINEQFF